This entry lists 32 T cell receptor beta chains sequenced from one sample in a study of CD8 T cells in Susac syndrome. RNA totalling roughly 0.5 to 1 ug underwent reverse transcription with random hexamers. TCRdb recomputed calls from the immunoSEQ multiplex PCR reads with MiXCR, one row per CDR3 protein. The sample has some 99,000 distinct CDR3 sequences; around 94% are singletons. Sequencing input: CD4+ T cells from PBMCs. The origin of the receptors is a human donor with Susac syndrome.

The chain joins TRBV20-1 to TRBJ1-4; D gene unclear. Germline-derived CDR1 and CDR2 are DFQATT and SNEGSKA (reference sequence). The CDR3 is 14 amino acids. The germline V and J ends were trimmed by 3 bases and 7 bases, with 15 bases remaining between them. CDR3 nucleotide sequence: TGCAGTGCTAGGGCGGCCCTGGGGAGTGAAAAACTGTTTTTT. This sequence encodes CSARAALGSEKLFF.

This sequence joins TRBV20-1 and TRBJ2-3; 7 bases align to TRBD2. The CDR3 sequence is 16 residues long. The J segment lost 7 bases and the V segment lost 6 bases, leaving 19 bases of the junction unmatched. Germline V gene data show CDR1 as DFQATT and CDR2 as SNEGSKA (reference sequence). The chain's CDR3 is CSAQEERGPEHHTQYF. Written as DNA, the CDR3 is TGCAGTGCCCAAGAGGAGCGGGGCCCGGAACATCATACGCAGTATTTT.

The chain uses TRBV9 and TRBJ2-7; no reliable D call. V lost 0 bases and J 5 bases, leaving 6 bases between the germline ends. The CDR3 loop spans 12 amino acids. Germline lookup yields CDR1 SGDLS and CDR2 YYNGEE. The CDR3 region has the DNA TGTGCCAGCAGCGTAGCAGGAGACGAGCAGTACTTC. Its translation is CASSVAGDEQYF.

This clonotype was picked up one time. V and J are TRBV28 and TRBJ2-7; no clear D gene. The CDR3 totals 15 residues. V lost 3 bases, J lost 0 bases, and 12 bases lay in between. Per the germline V gene, CDR1 is MDHEN and CDR2 is SYDVKM. The CDR3 DNA follows: TGTGCCAGCAGTTTCAGAACTCGGTCCTCCTACGAGCAGTACTTC. It translates to CASSFRTRSSYEQYF.

The rearrangement joins TRBV7-2 to TRBJ2-5; 12 nucleotides match TRBD2. The CDR3 totals 17 residues. V lost 5 bases and J lost 8; bases outside the gene matches: 15. Germline lookup yields CDR1 SGHTA and CDR2 FQGNSA. The CDR3 bases are TGTGCCAGCAGCCCCTGGCTAGCGGGGGGGCCGGCGGATACCCAGTACTTC. Amino acids: CASSPWLAGGPADTQYF.

The gene calls are TRBV30 and TRBJ2-7; 7 bases match TRBD1. Germline lookup yields CDR1 GTSNPN and CDR2 SVGIG (reference sequence). This CDR3 region has 14 residues. The trim removed 0 bases at V and 6 bases at J, leaving 8 bases unmatched. CDR3 sequence reads: CAWSVRQGFTEQYF. The CDR3 nucleotides read TGTGCCTGGAGTGTTCGACAGGGCTTTACCGAGCAGTACTTC.

The chain combines TRBV5-1 with TRBJ2-7; no firm D call. Germline CDR1 SGHRS, CDR2 YFSETQ. This CDR3 spans 14 amino acids. V dropped 4 bases and J dropped 2 bases, with 13 bases sitting between them. Here the CDR3 reads CASSPQDGTYEQYF. The DNA of the CDR3 is TGCGCCAGCAGCCCTCAGGACGGAACCTACGAGCAGTACTTC.

The chain carries TRBV12-3 or TRBV12-4 and TRBJ1-1; a possible D gene is TRBD1 (5 bases). The CDR3 contains 14 residues. V was shortened by 6 bases and J by 5 bases, with 16 bases between the two germline ends. The CDR3 region has the DNA TGTGCCAGCAGCTTTTCGGGGGGAGGAACTGAAGCTTTCTTT. This sequence encodes CASSFSGGGTEAFF.

This clonotype was recorded once. V gene TRBV18 combines with J gene TRBJ1-4, with TRBD1 identical over 9 bases. This CDR3 has 17 residues. V dropped 6 bases and J dropped 0; count of bases not matched to a gene: 8. CDR1 and CDR2 from the germline V gene are KGHSH and LQKENI. The CDR3 spells CASSVGTGLSTNEKLFF. CDR3 bases: TGTGCCAGCTCGGTCGGGACAGGGTTATCAACTAATGAAAAACTGTTTTTT. Supplemented by reference TRBV18 and TRBJ1-4, the full variable domain reads NAGVMQNPRHLVRRRGQEARLRCSPMKGHSHVYWYRQLPEEGLKFMVYLQKENIIDESGMPKERFSAEFPKEGPSILRIQQVVRGDSAAYFCASSVGTGLSTNEKLFFGSGTQLSVL.

The chain uses TRBV28 and TRBJ2-1; 10 nucleotides agree with TRBD2. The CDR3 is 16 amino acids. Germline CDR1 and CDR2: MDHEN and SYDVKM. V lost 5 bases and J lost 3; bases outside the gene matches: 7. This chain's CDR3 is CASSIRTSGLYNEQFF. Here the CDR3 DNA reads TGTGCCAGCAGTATCCGGACTAGCGGTCTCTACAATGAGCAGTTCTTC.

The V and J genes are TRBV20-1 and TRBJ2-5; D not resolved. CDR3 length: 13 amino acids. Trimming pared 6 bases from V and 0 bases from J, leaving 11 bases between. Germline lookup yields CDR1 DFQATT and CDR2 SNEGSKA (reference sequence). DNA of the CDR3: TGCAGTGCCGCCAACTTGTACCAAGAGACCCAGTACTTC. Translation gives CSAANLYQETQYF.

The chain has TRBV21-1 and TRBJ2-1; the D call in the table, TRBD2, was not verified against the DNA. TRBV21-1 is marked as a pseudogene. The CDR3 totals 16 residues. CDR3 residues: CASSKYPGTSAAEQFF. For the CDR3, the DNA is TGTGCCAGCAGCAAGTATCCCGGGACTAGCGCGGCTGAGCAGTTCTTC.

The chain couples TRBV6-5 to TRBJ1-2; 9 nucleotides align to TRBD1. CDR1 is MNHEY and CDR2 is SVGAGI in the germline V gene. The CDR3 is made up of 11 amino acids. Trimming at V came to 5 bases and at J to 8 bases, leaving 0 bases not matched to a gene. The CDR3 DNA is TGTGCCAGCAGTGACAGGGGGGGCTACACCTTC. Its translation: CASSDRGGYTF.

This chain connects TRBV27 to TRBJ1-1, with 8 bases that match TRBD1. J was trimmed by 1 base and V by 2 bases; bases with no gene match: 0. The CDR3 totals 14 residues. Germline-derived CDR1 and CDR2 are MNHEY and SMNVEV (reference sequence). The CDR3 nucleotides read TGTGCCAGCAGTTTAGGACAGGGGAACACTGAAGCTTTCTTT. Its translation is CASSLGQGNTEAFF.

As DNA, the CDR3 is TGCAGCGTTGTTCGGACTGGTTCCTTTAACACTGAAGCTTTCTTT. As protein: CSVVRTGSFNTEAFF. The chain recombines TRBV29-1 with TRBJ1-1; D ambiguous. This CDR3 has 15 amino acids. Trimming stripped 4 bases from V and 2 bases from J, with 17 bases between. Germline V gene sequence: CDR1 SQVTM, CDR2 ANQGSEA.

V gene TRBV30 combines with J gene TRBJ2-7, with 8 positions matching TRBD1. The trim removed 1 base at V and 5 bases at J, leaving 19 bases unmatched. CDR3 size: 18 residues. The germline CDR1 and CDR2 sequences are GTSNPN and SVGIG (reference sequence). The CDR3 nucleotides read TGTGCCTGGAGTGCGTTCCCCGGGACAGGCTTATCTTACAACGAGCAGTACTTC. The encoded protein is CAWSAFPGTGLSYNEQYF.

The CDR3: CAWNGVTRSGNTIYF. CDR3 DNA: TGTGCCTGGAATGGGGTCACACGGTCTGGAAACACCATATATTTT. The chain is built from TRBV30 and TRBJ1-3; no firm D call. Trimming took 4 bases from V and 1 from J, leaving 14 bases between them. CDR1 and CDR2 (germline): GTSNPN, SVGIG (reference sequence). This CDR3 has 15 residues.

The V call is TRBV19, the J call TRBJ2-1; 8 positions match TRBD2. The CDR3 sequence is 12 residues long. The junction had 7 bases not matched to a gene; V was cut back by 3 bases and J by 15 bases. Germline V gene data show CDR1 as LNHDA and CDR2 as SQIVND (reference sequence). CDR3 region: CASSMEGLVPFF. In nucleotides, the CDR3 is TGTGCCAGTAGTATGGAGGGACTAGTACCGTTCTTC.

The DNA for the CDR3 is TGTGCCTGGAGTATCAACGGGGGCACTGAAGCTTTCTTT. This gives the protein CAWSINGGTEAFF. This chain joins TRBV30 and TRBJ1-1; weak D call: TRBD1 (5 bases). CDR1 GTSNPN and CDR2 SVGIG come from the germline V gene (reference sequence). Trimming took off 2 bases at V and 4 bases at J, with 11 bases between the two ends. The CDR3 consists of 13 residues.

This chain links TRBV7-9 with TRBJ2-6; D remains unclear. The CDR3 contains 13 residues. CDR1 and CDR2 from the germline V gene are SEHNR and FQNEAQ (reference sequence). V was pared by 7 bases and J by 4 bases, with 8 bases between. In DNA form, the CDR3 reads TGTGCCAGCACCCTAGTAGGGGCCAACGTCCTGACTTTC. Translated, it gives CASTLVGANVLTF. Combining the CDR3 with reference TRBV7-9 and TRBJ2-6 gives the whole variable domain DTGVSQNPRHKITKRGQNVTFRCDPISEHNRLYWYRQTLGQGPEFLTYFQNEAQLEKSRLLSDRFSAERPKGSFSTLEIQRTEQGDSAMYLCASTLVGANVLTFGAGSRLTVL.

This clonotype was detected only once. The chain recombines TRBV11-3 with TRBJ1-6; D gene ambiguous. Germline V gene sequence: CDR1 SGHNT, CDR2 YENEEA. There are 13 residues in the CDR3. Between the trimmed V and J ends, which lost 0 bases and 7 bases, there was a span of 4 bases. For the CDR3, the DNA is TGTGCCAGCAGCTTAGATCGAAATTCACCCCTCCACTTT. Encoded protein: CASSLDRNSPLHF.

This clonotype appeared once. The chain employs TRBV5-1 and TRBJ2-1; 12 bases are a match to TRBD2. The V gene's germline CDR1 is SGHRS and CDR2 YFSETQ. The CDR3 contains 16 residues. With 0 bases clipped from V and 6 bases from J, the junction kept 4 bases outside the gene matches. CDR3 nucleotide sequence: TGCGCCAGCAGCTTGGCTAGCGGGGGGGAGATCAATGAGCAGTTCTTC. It translates to CASSLASGGEINEQFF.

The chain carries TRBV7-2 and TRBJ2-7; D call uncertain. Germline V CDR1 and CDR2: SGHTA, FQGNSA. CDR3 length equals 13 residues. Trimming cost V 5 bases and J 7 bases, with 15 bases left between them. The CDR3 DNA follows: TGTGCCAGCAGCCCTCCGCAGACCTGGGAGCAGTACTTC. Translation: CASSPPQTWEQYF.

The rearrangement links TRBV7-3 to TRBJ1-2; 8 positions match TRBD1. This CDR3 contains 13 residues. Germline loops: CDR1 SGHTA, CDR2 FQGTGA. The V gene end was trimmed by 5 bases and the J gene end by 5 bases; junction bases not matched to a gene: 4. This CDR3 reads CASSKGQGYGYTF. The CDR3 bases are TGTGCCAGCAGCAAAGGACAGGGATATGGCTACACCTTC. Full variable domain (outside the CDR3, taken from reference TRBV7-3 and TRBJ1-2): GAGVSQTPSNKVTEKGKYVELRCDPISGHTALYWYRQSLGQGPEFLIYFQGTGAADDSGLPNDRFFAVRPEGSVSTLKIQRTERGDSAVYLCASSKGQGYGYTFGSGTRLTVV.

The V gene is TRBV27, the J gene TRBJ2-7; weak D call: TRBD2 (5 bases). Germline assignment: CDR1 MNHEY and CDR2 SMNVEV (reference sequence). The CDR3 runs to 14 residues. Trimming stripped 3 bases from V and 1 base from J, with 10 bases between. CDR3 coding DNA: TGTGCCAGCAGTTTTCTCGGCGGGTCCTACGAGCAGTACTTC. The encoded protein is CASSFLGGSYEQYF.

This chain joins TRBV24-1 and TRBJ2-6; D remains ambiguous. Germline CDR1 KGHDR, CDR2 SFDVKD. With 4 bases removed from V and 0 bases from J, the gap between germline ends came to 9 bases. The CDR3 covers 16 residues. This CDR3 reads CATSDTLRSGANVLTF. In DNA, the CDR3 is TGTGCCACCAGTGACACTCTTCGCTCTGGGGCCAACGTCCTGACTTTC.

V gene TRBV28 combines with J gene TRBJ1-2; TRBD1 agrees at 8 bases. The CDR3 contains 15 residues. J gave up 4 bases and V 1 base, and 5 bases lay outside the gene matches. Looked up from germline, CDR1 is MDHEN and CDR2 is SYDVKM. CDR3 bases: TGTGCCAGCAGTTTATTGTCAGGGGGCCCCTATGGCTACACCTTC. Its translation is CASSLLSGGPYGYTF.

The V call is TRBV28, the J call TRBJ2-7, with D perhaps matching TRBD1 (5 bases). The CDR3 covers 14 residues. V was shortened by 7 bases and J by 2 bases, with 15 bases between the two germline ends. Germline loops: CDR1 MDHEN, CDR2 SYDVKM. The DNA of the CDR3 is TGTGCCAGCAAAAGTCCCAGGGCCCCCTACGAGCAGTACTTC. Its protein is CASKSPRAPYEQYF.

This chain uses TRBV14 with TRBJ1-1, with D possibly matching TRBD1 (6 bases). This CDR3 has 15 residues. Trimming cost V 1 base and J 7 bases, with 16 bases left between them. CDR1 and CDR2 from the germline V gene are SGHDN and FVKESK. CDR3 in amino acids: CASSQAIGGAGEAFF. Here the CDR3 DNA reads TGTGCCAGCAGCCAAGCTATTGGGGGGGCTGGTGAAGCTTTCTTT.

CDR3 residues: CASSFEAGRENEQYF. DNA of the CDR3: TGTGCCAGCAGTTTTGAGGCGGGTAGGGAGAACGAGCAGTACTTC. V gene TRBV12-3 or TRBV12-4 combines with J gene TRBJ2-7; D is possibly TRBD2 (5 bases). V lost 3 bases to trimming and J lost 5 bases, with 17 bases between them. CDR3 length equals 15 residues.

V and J are TRBV12-3 or TRBV12-4 and TRBJ2-3, with 10 nucleotides matching TRBD2. CDR3 length: 19 amino acids. Unmatched junction bases numbered 17, after V lost 5 bases and J lost 3 bases. The CDR3 is CASSPVQRGGLIMTDTQYF. The DNA of the CDR3 is TGTGCCAGCAGTCCGGTCCAGCGGGGGGGCCTTATTATGACAGATACGCAGTATTTT.

This sequence joins TRBV5-1 and TRBJ1-1; D remains ambiguous. CDR3 length equals 14 residues. The germline V gene has CDR1 SGHRS and CDR2 YFSETQ. Trimming cost V 0 bases and J 1 base, with 7 bases left between them. The CDR3 spells CASSLDAANTEAFF. The CDR3 DNA sequence: TGCGCCAGCAGCTTGGATGCGGCGAACACTGAAGCTTTCTTT. Using reference TRBV5-1 and TRBJ1-1 for the parts outside the CDR3, the full variable domain is KAGVTQTPRYLIKTRGQQVTLSCSPISGHRSVSWYQQTPGQGLQFLFEYFSETQRNKGNFPGRFSGRQFSNSRSEMNVSTLELGDSALYLCASSLDAANTEAFFGQGTRLTVV.